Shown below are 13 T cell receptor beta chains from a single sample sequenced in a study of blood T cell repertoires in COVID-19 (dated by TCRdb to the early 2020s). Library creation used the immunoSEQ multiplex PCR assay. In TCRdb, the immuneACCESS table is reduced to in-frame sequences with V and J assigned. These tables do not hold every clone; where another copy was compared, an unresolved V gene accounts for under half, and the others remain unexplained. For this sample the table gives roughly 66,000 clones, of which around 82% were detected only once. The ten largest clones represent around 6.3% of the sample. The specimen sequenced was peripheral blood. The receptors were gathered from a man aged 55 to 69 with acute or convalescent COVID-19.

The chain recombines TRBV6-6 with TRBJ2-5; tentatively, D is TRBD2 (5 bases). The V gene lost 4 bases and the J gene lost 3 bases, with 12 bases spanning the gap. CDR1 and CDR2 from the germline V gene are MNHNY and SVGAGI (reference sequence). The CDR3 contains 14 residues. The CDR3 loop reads CASSSGDGEETQYF. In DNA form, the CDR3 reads TGTGCCAGCAGTTCAGGCGACGGGGAAGAGACCCAGTACTTC.

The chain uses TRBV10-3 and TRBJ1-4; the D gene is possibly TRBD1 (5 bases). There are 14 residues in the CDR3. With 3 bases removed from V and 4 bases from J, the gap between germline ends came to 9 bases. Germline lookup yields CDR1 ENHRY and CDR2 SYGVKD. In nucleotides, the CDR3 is TGTGCCATCAGTGATGGGGGACTTAATGAAAAACTGTTTTTT. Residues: CAISDGGLNEKLFF.

The CDR3 nucleotides are TGTGCCAGCAGTGCATTGGGACAGGGGACGAACATTCAGTACTTC. Protein: CASSALGQGTNIQYF. V gene TRBV2 combines with J gene TRBJ2-4, with 10 bases matching TRBD1. The germline V gene has CDR1 SNHLY and CDR2 FYNNEI. Losses at the gene ends were 4 bases for V and 7 bases for J; bases not matched to a gene: 7. CDR3 length: 15 residues.

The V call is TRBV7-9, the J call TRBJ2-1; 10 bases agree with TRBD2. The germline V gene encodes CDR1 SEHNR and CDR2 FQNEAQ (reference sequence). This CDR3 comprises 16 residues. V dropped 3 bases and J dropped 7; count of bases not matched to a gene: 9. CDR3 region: CASSFPTSGLPNEQFF. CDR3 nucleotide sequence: TGTGCCAGCAGCTTCCCGACTAGCGGGCTACCTAATGAGCAGTTCTTC.

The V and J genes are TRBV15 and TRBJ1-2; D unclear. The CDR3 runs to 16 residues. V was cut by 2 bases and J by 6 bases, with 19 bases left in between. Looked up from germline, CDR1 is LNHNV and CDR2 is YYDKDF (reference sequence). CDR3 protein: CATSRSSAPGENGYTF. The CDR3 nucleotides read TGTGCCACCAGCAGATCTTCCGCCCCGGGTGAGAATGGCTACACCTTC.

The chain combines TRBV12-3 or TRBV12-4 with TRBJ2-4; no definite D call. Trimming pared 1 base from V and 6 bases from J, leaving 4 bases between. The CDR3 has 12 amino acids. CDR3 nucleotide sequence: TGTGCCAGCAGTTTAGACAGAAACATTCAGTACTTC. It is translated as CASSLDRNIQYF.

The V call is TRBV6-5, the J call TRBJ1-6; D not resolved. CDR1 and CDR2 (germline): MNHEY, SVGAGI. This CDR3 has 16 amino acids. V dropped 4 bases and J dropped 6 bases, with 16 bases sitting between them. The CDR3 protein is CASSFGRNRGNSPLHF. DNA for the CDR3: TGTGCCAGCAGTTTTGGACGAAATCGGGGTAATTCACCCCTCCACTTT.

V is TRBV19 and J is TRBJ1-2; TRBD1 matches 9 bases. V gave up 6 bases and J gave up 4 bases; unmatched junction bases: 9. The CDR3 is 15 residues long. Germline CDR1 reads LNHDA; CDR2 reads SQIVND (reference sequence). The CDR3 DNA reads TGTGCCAGTAGCTATACCGGGACAGGGCTCTATGGCTACACCTTC. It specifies CASSYTGTGLYGYTF. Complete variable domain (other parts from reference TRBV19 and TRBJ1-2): DGGITQSPKYLFRKEGQNVTLSCEQNLNHDAMYWYRQDPGQGLRLIYYSQIVNDFQKGDIAEGYSVSREKKESFPLTVTSAQKNPTAFYLCASSYTGTGLYGYTFGSGTRLTVV.

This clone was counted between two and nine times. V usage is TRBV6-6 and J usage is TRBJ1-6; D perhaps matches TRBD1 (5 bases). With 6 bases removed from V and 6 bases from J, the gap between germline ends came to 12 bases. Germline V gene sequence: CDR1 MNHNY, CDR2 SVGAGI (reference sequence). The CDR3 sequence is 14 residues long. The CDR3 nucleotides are TGTGCCAGCAGCGACAGCCTAATTAATTCACCCCTCCACTTT. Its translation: CASSDSLINSPLHF.

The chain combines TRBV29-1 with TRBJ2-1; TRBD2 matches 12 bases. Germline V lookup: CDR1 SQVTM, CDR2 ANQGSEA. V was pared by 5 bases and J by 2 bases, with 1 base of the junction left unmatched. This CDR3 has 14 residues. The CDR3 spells CSVSSGGAYNEQFF. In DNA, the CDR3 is TGCAGCGTTTCTAGCGGGGGGGCCTACAATGAGCAGTTCTTC.

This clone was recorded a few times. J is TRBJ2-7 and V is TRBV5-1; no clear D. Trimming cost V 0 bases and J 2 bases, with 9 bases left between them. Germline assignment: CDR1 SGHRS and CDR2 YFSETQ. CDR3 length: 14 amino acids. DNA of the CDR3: TGCGCCAGCAGCTTGGATGAGCACCCCTACGAGCAGTACTTC. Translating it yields CASSLDEHPYEQYF.

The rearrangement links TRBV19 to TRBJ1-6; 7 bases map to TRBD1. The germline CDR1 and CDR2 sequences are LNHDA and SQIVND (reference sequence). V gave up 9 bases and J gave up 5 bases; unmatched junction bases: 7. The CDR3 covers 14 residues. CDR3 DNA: TGTGCCAGCAACAGGGGCCTAAATAATTCACCCCTCCACTTT. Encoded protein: CASNRGLNNSPLHF.

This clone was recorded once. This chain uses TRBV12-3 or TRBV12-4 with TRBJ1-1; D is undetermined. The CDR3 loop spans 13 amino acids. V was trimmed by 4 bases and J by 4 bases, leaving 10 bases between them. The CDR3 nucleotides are TGTGCCAGCAGTTATTTGAGCGGCACTGAAGCTTTCTTT. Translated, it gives CASSYLSGTEAFF.